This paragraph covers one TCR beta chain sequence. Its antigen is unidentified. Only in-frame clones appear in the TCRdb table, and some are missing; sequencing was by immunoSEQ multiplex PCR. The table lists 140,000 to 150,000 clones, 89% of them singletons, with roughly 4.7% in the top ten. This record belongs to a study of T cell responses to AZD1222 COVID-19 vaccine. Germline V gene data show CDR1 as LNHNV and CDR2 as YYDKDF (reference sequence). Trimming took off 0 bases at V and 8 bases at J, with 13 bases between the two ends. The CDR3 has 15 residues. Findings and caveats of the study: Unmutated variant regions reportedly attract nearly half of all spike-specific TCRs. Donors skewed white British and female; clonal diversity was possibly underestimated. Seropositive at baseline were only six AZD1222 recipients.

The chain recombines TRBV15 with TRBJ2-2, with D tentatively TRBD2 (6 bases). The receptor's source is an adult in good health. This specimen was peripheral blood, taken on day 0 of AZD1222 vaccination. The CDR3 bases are TGTGCCACCAGCAGAGATCCCGAGCGGGTAGGGGAGCTGTTTTTT. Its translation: CATSRDPERVGELFF.